The T cell receptor beta chain under discussion was sequenced for a study of T cell responses to AZD1222 COVID-19 vaccine. Some clones are missing from TCRdb's copy, which holds only in-frame ones; the method was immunoSEQ multiplex PCR. In the table there are some 180,000 clones, around nine tenths of which are singletons. Trimming shortened V by 0 bases and J by 5 bases, and 7 bases separated the two germline ends. This CDR3 has 13 residues. CDR1 LGHNA and CDR2 YSLEER come from the germline V gene. Study-wide points: An increase in Spike-specific TCR breadth and depth was observed after two AZD1222 doses. The reported proportion of spike-specific TCRs targeting unmutated variant regions was nearly half.

As concerns this clone: Its cognate antigen is unknown.

The chain uses TRBV4-3 and TRBJ1-1, with D uncertain. This specimen consisted of peripheral blood, obtained 28 days after the second AZD1222 dose. The clonotype originates from an adult who received the AZD1222 COVID-19 vaccine. CDR3 loop: CASSQELGTEAFF. CDR3 bases: TGCGCCAGCAGCCAAGAATTGGGTACTGAAGCTTTCTTT.